This TCR beta chain was sequenced during a study of cytomegalovirus exposure and HLA in healthy donors. Study-level findings and limits: The dataset shows that most TCR sequences were rare, while some public TCRs occurred in many donors. Immune exposure information comprised only CMV serostatus. Cytomegalovirus association was listed for 150 to 200 TCR beta chains. Trimming of TCR beta V- and J-genes showed a link, identified in a later analysis, to a missense DCLRE1C variant.

PCR involved 60 Vbeta and 13 Jbeta primers. The data were produced by immunoSEQ multiplex PCR, yet TCRdb's version contains in-frame clones alone and is incomplete. The data show about 160,000 clones, roughly 85% seen once. Details on this clone: The antigen remains undetermined.

V lost 6 bases, J lost 2 bases, and 1 base stayed unmatched. This CDR3 is 13 amino acids long. Germline CDR1 and CDR2: SEHNR and FQNEAQ (reference sequence). Specimen: PBMCs. This chain uses TRBV7-9 with TRBJ2-1; 7 positions match TRBD1. The TCR originated in a woman in her thirties in good health and CMV-seronegative. CDR3 region: CASSGQAYNEQFF. In DNA form, the CDR3 reads TGTGCCAGCAGTGGACAGGCCTACAATGAGCAGTTCTTC.